This T cell receptor beta chain is from a study of T cells in localized non-small cell lung cancer. This clone was detected only a few times. Its antigen is unidentified. General study findings and limits: It was uninvolved adjacent lung that showed the highest T cell clonality, exceeding tumor.

Here immunoSEQ multiplex PCR was the method, and the copy in TCRdb shows in-frame clones only, minus some. The repertoire has about 2,400 clones, roughly 24% of them found once; the top ten carry approximately 20%. Trimming took 7 bases from V and 1 from J, leaving 13 bases between them. Germline assignment: CDR1 MDHEN and CDR2 SYDVKM. This CDR3 has 14 residues. This clonotype was obtained from a female donor with stage II lung adenocarcinoma. Sequences were derived from normal lung tissue next to the tumor, sampled before any cancer treatment. The V call is TRBV28, the J call TRBJ1-1; D is possibly TRBD1 (5 bases). CDR3 bases: TGTGCCAGCACCCTGGGGCCAGGGAACACTGAAGCTTTCTTT. Protein product: CASTLGPGNTEAFF.